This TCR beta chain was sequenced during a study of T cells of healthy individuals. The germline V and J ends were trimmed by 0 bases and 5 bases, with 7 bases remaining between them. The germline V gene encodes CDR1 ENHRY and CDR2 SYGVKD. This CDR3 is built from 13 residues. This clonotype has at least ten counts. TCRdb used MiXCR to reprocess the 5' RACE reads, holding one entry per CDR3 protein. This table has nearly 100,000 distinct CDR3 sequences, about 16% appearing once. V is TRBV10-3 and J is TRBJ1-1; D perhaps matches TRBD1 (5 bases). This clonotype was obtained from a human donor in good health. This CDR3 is CAISESGGTEAFF. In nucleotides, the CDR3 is TGTGCCATCAGTGAGTCGGGGGGGACTGAAGCTTTCTTT.